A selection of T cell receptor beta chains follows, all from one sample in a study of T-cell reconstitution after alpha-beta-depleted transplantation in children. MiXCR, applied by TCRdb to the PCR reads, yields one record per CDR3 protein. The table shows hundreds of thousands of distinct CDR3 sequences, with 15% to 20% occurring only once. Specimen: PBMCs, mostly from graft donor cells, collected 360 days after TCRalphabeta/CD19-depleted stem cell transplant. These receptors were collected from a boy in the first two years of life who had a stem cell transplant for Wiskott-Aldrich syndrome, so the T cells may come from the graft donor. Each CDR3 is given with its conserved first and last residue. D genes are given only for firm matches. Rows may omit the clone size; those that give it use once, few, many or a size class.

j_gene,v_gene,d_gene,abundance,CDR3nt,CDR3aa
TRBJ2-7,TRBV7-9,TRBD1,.,TGTGCCAGCAGCTTGGGGACAGGGGGTCTACAAGGATCCGAGCAGTACTTC,CASSLGTGGLQGSEQYF
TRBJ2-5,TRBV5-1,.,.,TGCGCACCTAACCAGCCGGCTACAGGGTCGACCCAGTACTTC,CAPNQPATGSTQYF
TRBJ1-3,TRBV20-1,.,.,TGCAGTGCCCCGACGGGAAACACCATATATTTT,CSAPTGNTIYF
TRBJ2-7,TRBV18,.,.,TGTGCCAGCTCACTACGGACGAGCTCCTACGAGCAGTACTTC,CASSLRTSSYEQYF
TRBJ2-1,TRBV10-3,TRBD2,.,TGTGCCACGCTAGCGGGAGCCTCCTACAATGAGCAGTTCTTC,CATLAGASYNEQFF
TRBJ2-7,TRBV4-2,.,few,TGTGCCAGCAGCCAAGATCAACATGGGGAAGCCTACGAGCAGTACTTC,CASSQDQHGEAYEQYF
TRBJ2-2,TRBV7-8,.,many,TGTGCCAGCAGCTTAGGGGACGCCGGGGAGCTGTTTTTT,CASSLGDAGELFF
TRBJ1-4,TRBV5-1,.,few,TGCGCCAGCAGCTTGGGGGGATACGAAAAACTGTTTTTT,CASSLGGYEKLFF
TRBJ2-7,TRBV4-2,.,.,TGTGCCAGCAGCCAAGATAACCGGGAGAGACTCTACGAGCAGTACTTC,CASSQDNRERLYEQYF
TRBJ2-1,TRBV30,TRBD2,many,TGTGCCGGGACTAGCGGGGGTTATGAGCAGTTCTTC,CAGTSGGYEQFF
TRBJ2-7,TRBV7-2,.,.,TGTGCCAGCAGCTTAGGGGTATCGATCACCTACGAGCAGTACTTC,CASSLGVSITYEQYF
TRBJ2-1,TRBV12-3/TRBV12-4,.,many,TGTGCCAGCAGTTTAGTGGGCCACAATGAGCAGTTCTTC,CASSLVGHNEQFF
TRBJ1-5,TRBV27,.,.,TGTGCCAGCAGTTTAGGAAGCGGTCAGCCCCAGCATTTT,CASSLGSGQPQHF
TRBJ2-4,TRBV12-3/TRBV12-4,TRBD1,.,TGTGCCAGCAAACTAGGACAGGGGAGACAAGCCAAAAACATTCAGTACTTC,CASKLGQGRQAKNIQYF
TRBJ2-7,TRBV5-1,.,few,TGCGCCAGCAGCTTGATCAGTCCCGGGTACGAGCAGTACTTC,CASSLISPGYEQYF
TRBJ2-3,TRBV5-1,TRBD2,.,TGCGCCAGCACCGGACTAGCGTCAAATACGCAGTATTTT,CASTGLASNTQYF
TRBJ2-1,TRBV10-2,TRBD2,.,TGCGCCAGCAGTGTTCCAGCGGGGGGCTACAGCTCCTACAATGAGCAGTTCTTC,CASSVPAGGYSSYNEQFF
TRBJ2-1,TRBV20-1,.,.,TGCAGTGCTAGTCCAAGCCGGTCGACGGGGCTGGATGAGCAGTTCTTC,CSASPSRSTGLDEQFF
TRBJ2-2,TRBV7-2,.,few,TGTGCCAGCAGCTCTCGACTAGGCGGGGCCGGGGAGCTGTTTTTT,CASSSRLGGAGELFF
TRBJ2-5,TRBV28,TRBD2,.,TGTGCCAGCAGCCTCGGGACTAGCGGCCGAATGGAGACCCAGTACTTC,CASSLGTSGRMETQYF
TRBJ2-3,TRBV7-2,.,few,TGTGCCAGCAGCTTAGGGCGGGGTAGACTCCCCCCGACAGATACGCAGTATTTT,CASSLGRGRLPPTDTQYF
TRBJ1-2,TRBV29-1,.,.,TGCAGCGTTACTAGGACCCAGACCTATGGCTACACCTTC,CSVTRTQTYGYTF
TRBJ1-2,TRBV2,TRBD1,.,TGTGCCAGCAGATGGGACAGGGAGGGCTACACCTTC,CASRWDREGYTF
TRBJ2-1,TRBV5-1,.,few,TGCGCCAGCAGCTTCCGACTAGGGTTAGACAATGAGCAGTTCTTC,CASSFRLGLDNEQFF
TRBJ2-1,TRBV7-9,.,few,TGTGCCAGCAGCTTCGAATTTTCCCTCTACAATGAGCAGTTCTTC,CASSFEFSLYNEQFF
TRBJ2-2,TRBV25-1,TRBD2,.,TGTGCCAGCAGTGAAGCCGCTGAGCGGGAGGGGACCGGGGAGCTGTTTTTT,CASSEAAEREGTGELFF
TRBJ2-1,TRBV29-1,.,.,TGCAGCGCCCCGACAGGCCTATCCTACAATGAGCAGTTCTTC,CSAPTGLSYNEQFF
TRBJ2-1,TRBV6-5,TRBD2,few,TGTGCCAGCAGCCGGACTAGCGGGGGGGCAGCGGACAATGAGCAGTTCTTC,CASSRTSGGAADNEQFF
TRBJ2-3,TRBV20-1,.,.,TGCAGTGCGCAGTGGACGCTTGGCACAGATACGCAGTATTTT,CSAQWTLGTDTQYF
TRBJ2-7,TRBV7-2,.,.,TGTGCCAGCAGCTTCTCTCAGGGTAGCGAGCAGTACTTC,CASSFSQGSEQYF
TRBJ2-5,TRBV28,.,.,TGTGCCAGCACTCCCGGCGGCAGGGCAAGGGAGACCCAGTACTTC,CASTPGGRARETQYF
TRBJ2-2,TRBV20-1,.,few,TGCAGTGCTAGACGGGGGGCGGACACCGGGGAGCTGTTTTTT,CSARRGADTGELFF
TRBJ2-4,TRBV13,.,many,TGTGCCAGCAGCCTAGGGGTCGGGGAAAACATTCAGTACTTC,CASSLGVGENIQYF
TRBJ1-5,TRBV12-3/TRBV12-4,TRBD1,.,TGTGCCAGCACGACAGGGGGCAACAATCAGCCCCAGCATTTT,CASTTGGNNQPQHF
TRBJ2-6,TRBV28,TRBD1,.,TGTGCCAGCAGTCCACGTCCCGGGACAGGGTTCGGGGCCAACGTCCTGACTTTC,CASSPRPGTGFGANVLTF
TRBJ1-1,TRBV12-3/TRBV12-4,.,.,TGTGCCAGCAGTTTACCCCGGCGAAGGTTAGGTTTCACCGAAGCTTTCTTT,CASSLPRRRLGFTEAFF
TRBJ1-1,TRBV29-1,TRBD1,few,TGCAGCGTTGAAGGCCAGGGGGACTTCACTGAAGCTTTCTTT,CSVEGQGDFTEAFF
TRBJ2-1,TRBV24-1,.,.,TGTGCCACCAGTCAGGACACATACAATGAGCAGTTCTTC,CATSQDTYNEQFF
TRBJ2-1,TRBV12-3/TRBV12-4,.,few,TGTGCCAGCAGTTCTCGCCAGAGGGGCCTCAATGAGCAGTTCTTC,CASSSRQRGLNEQFF
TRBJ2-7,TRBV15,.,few,TGTGCCACCAGCACCCGGAGGCGGAACCAGGGGTTCGCCTACGAGCAGTACTTC,CATSTRRRNQGFAYEQYF
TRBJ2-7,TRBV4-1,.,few,TGCGCCAGCAGCCAAGGGGGGGCTAAGGGGGCCTCCTACGAGCAGTACTTC,CASSQGGAKGASYEQYF
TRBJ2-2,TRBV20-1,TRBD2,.,TGCAGCGGACTAGCGGGGGGGACCGGGGAGCTGTTTTTT,CSGLAGGTGELFF
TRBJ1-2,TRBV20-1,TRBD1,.,TGCAGTGCTAGACAGGGGGGTGGCTACACCTTC,CSARQGGGYTF
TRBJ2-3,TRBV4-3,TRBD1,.,TGCGCCAGCAGCCAAGCACAGGGGGGCACAGATACGCAGTATTTT,CASSQAQGGTDTQYF
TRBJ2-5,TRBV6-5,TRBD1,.,TGTGCCAGCAGTTCCTGGACAGGGGGAGAGACCCAGTACTTC,CASSSWTGGETQYF
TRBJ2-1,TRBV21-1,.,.,TGTGCCAGCAGGGAAAGGGGACTAGATAACTACAATGAGCAGTTCTTC,CASRERGLDNYNEQFF
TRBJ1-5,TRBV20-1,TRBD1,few,TGCAGTGCTAGAGAGGGACAGGCTAATCAGCCCCAGCATTTT,CSAREGQANQPQHF
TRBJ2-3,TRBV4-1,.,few,TGCGCCAGCAGCAGCGCCCGGGGGGCTAAAGGAGATACGCAGTATTTT,CASSSARGAKGDTQYF
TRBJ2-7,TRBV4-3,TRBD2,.,TGCGCCAGCAGCCAAGAGGGGCGGGAGGGCCGCTACGAGCAGTACTTC,CASSQEGREGRYEQYF
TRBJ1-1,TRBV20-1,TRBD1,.,TGCAGTGCTAGAGATCTGGGGACAGGGGGCACTGAAGCTTTCTTT,CSARDLGTGGTEAFF
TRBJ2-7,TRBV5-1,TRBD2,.,TGCGCCAGCAGCTTGGGGGAGGGCCTTACTGTCTACGAGCAGTACTTC,CASSLGEGLTVYEQYF
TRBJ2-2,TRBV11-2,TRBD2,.,TGTGCCAGCAGCCCCTCTAGCGGGGGGGCGGGGAACACCGGGGAGCTGTTTTTT,CASSPSSGGAGNTGELFF
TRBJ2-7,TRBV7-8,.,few,TGTGCCAGCAGTTCCGGGACGGACTACGAGCAGTACTTC,CASSSGTDYEQYF
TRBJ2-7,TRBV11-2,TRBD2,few,TGTGCCAGCAGCTTACTCGCCGGACTAGCGGTAACCACCTACGAGCAGTACTTC,CASSLLAGLAVTTYEQYF
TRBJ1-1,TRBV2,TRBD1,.,TGTGCCAGCAGGTTATCAGGGGGCCCGAACACTGAAGCTTTCTTT,CASRLSGGPNTEAFF
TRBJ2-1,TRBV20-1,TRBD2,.,TGCAGTGCTAGCGGGGGGACTAGCGGGCGCAATGAGCAGTTCTTC,CSASGGTSGRNEQFF
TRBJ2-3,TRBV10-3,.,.,TGTGCCATCACCGAGAGGGGGGGGCGAACAGATACGCAGTATTTT,CAITERGGRTDTQYF
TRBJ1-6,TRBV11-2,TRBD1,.,TGTGCCAGTTCGGACAGGGGATGGAATTCACCCCTCCACTTT,CASSDRGWNSPLHF
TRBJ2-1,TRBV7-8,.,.,TGTGCCAGCAGCTTAGAGATCGTTGGGAATGTGGAGTTCTTC,CASSLEIVGNVEFF
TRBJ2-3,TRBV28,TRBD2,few,TGTGCCAGCAGTTTAAGTAGCGGGGGGGCAGTGACAACGCAGTATTTT,CASSLSSGGAVTTQYF